These 29 T cell receptor beta chains share one sample of origin, sequenced in a study of T cell repertoires in cytomegalovirus infection (dated by TCRdb to 2018 to 2020). The run used an Illumina HiSeq 1500. The public reads were reprocessed in TCRdb via fastp at Q25 and MiXCR, keeping in-frame beta chains. Rows merge per CDR3 protein into single entries with the most common DNA and genes. In all, the sample holds approximately 190,000 distinct CDR3 sequences, and roughly 9% of those were seen once. About 4.2% of the sample is in the top ten clones. Sequenced: PBMCs. All receptors come from a human donor in good health (CMV status not recorded). Some clones in this sample may be carry-over from other donors' samples.

The chain joins TRBV11-2 to TRBJ2-5; D is perhaps TRBD1 (6 bases). Germline loops: CDR1 SGHAT, CDR2 FQNNGV. The CDR3 covers 14 residues. Trimming shortened V by 10 bases and J by 2 bases, and 17 bases separated the two germline ends. The CDR3 DNA is TGTGCCACCCATGGCTGGGACACTCAAGAGACCCAGTACTTC. Its translation is CATHGWDTQETQYF.

This clonotype was picked up a small number of times. This rearrangement joins TRBV6-2 or TRBV6-3 to TRBJ2-7; the D gene is possibly TRBD1 (6 bases). The V and J ends lost 0 bases and 2 bases respectively, with 17 bases between them. CDR3 length equals 17 residues. The germline V gene has CDR1 MNHEY and CDR2 SVGEGT. For the CDR3, the DNA is TGTGCCAGCAGTTACTCTCTGACAGGCCTCTCAACCTACGAGCAGTACTTC. Translating it yields CASSYSLTGLSTYEQYF.

This clonotype was seen repeatedly, ten times or more. The V call is TRBV7-9, the J call TRBJ2-5, with D perhaps matching TRBD1 or TRBD2 (5 bases each). The V end was cut by 5 bases, the J end by 3 bases, with 16 bases between. The CDR3 spans 15 residues. The germline CDR1 and CDR2 sequences are SEHNR and FQNEAQ (reference sequence). The CDR3 is CASSPTGTGKETQYF. The DNA of the CDR3 is TGTGCCAGCAGCCCTACCGGGACCGGGAAAGAGACCCAGTACTTC.

This clonotype came up many times. V and J are TRBV5-1 and TRBJ1-3; D possibly corresponds to TRBD1 (6 bases). The length of the CDR3 is 14 residues. The germline V gene has CDR1 SGHRS and CDR2 YFSETQ. Between the trimmed V and J ends, which lost 0 bases and 4 bases, there was a span of 8 bases. The CDR3 DNA reads as TGCGCCAGCAGCTTGGTCGGACAGGGAAACACCATATATTTT. Residues: CASSLVGQGNTIYF.

At least ten counts were recorded for this clonotype. J is TRBJ1-6 and V is TRBV19, with D possibly being TRBD1 (5 bases). Between the trimmed V and J ends, which lost 7 bases and 7 bases, there was a span of 14 bases. This CDR3 has 14 residues. Germline lookup yields CDR1 LNHDA and CDR2 SQIVND (reference sequence). CDR3 in amino acids: CASTPDSGNSPLHF. The CDR3, as DNA: TGTGCCAGTACCCCCGACAGCGGGAATTCACCCCTCCACTTT.

In its sample, this clonotype was seen a few times. This sequence joins TRBV5-6 and TRBJ2-1; D is uncertain. The V and J ends lost 1 base and 8 bases respectively, with 13 bases between them. CDR1 and CDR2 from the germline V gene are SGHDT and YYEEEE. The CDR3 is 14 residues long. In DNA, the CDR3 is TGTGCCAGCAGCTTGTCCCCCAGGCCCGATGAGCAGTTCTTC. It specifies CASSLSPRPDEQFF.

This clonotype appeared many times. The chain uses TRBV7-3 and TRBJ2-6; D ambiguous. V dropped 1 base and J dropped 2 bases, with 9 bases sitting between them. This CDR3 is built from 16 residues. Germline V CDR1 and CDR2: SGHTA, FQGTGA. The CDR3 reads CASSLRVIPGANVLTF. In DNA form, the CDR3 reads TGTGCCAGCAGCTTAAGGGTGATCCCTGGGGCCAACGTCCTGACTTTC. The variable domain in full, with the rest retrieved from reference TRBV7-3 and TRBJ2-6, is GAGVSQTPSNKVTEKGKYVELRCDPISGHTALYWYRQSLGQGPEFLIYFQGTGAADDSGLPNDRFFAVRPEGSVSTLKIQRTERGDSAVYLCASSLRVIPGANVLTFGAGSRLTVL.

CDR3 sequence (DNA): TGTGCCGGCACAGAGACAGGGGGCGGGGAAAAACTGTTTTTT. It is translated as CAGTETGGGEKLFF. The chain couples TRBV12-3 or TRBV12-4 to TRBJ1-4; 10 bases fit TRBD1. The CDR3 has 14 residues. Losses at the gene ends were 11 bases for V and 8 bases for J; bases not matched to a gene: 11.

This clonotype was counted at least ten times. The chain couples TRBV7-2 to TRBJ2-3, with D possibly TRBD2 on 5 matching bases. Trimming took 7 bases from V and 4 from J, leaving 18 bases between them. Germline V gives CDR1 SGHTA, CDR2 FQGNSA. The CDR3 has 15 residues. The CDR3 coding sequence is TGTGCCAGCATCTCCCGGGGTGGGGTCCCAGATACGCAGTATTTT. Translated: CASISRGGVPDTQYF.

This clonotype occurred many times. The chain has TRBV7-2 and TRBJ1-1; D call uncertain. CDR1 is SGHTA and CDR2 is FQGNSA in the germline V gene. This CDR3 spans 13 amino acids. Trimming took 5 bases from V and 6 from J, leaving 13 bases between them. The CDR3 loop is CASSRDQKSEAFF. The CDR3 DNA reads as TGTGCCAGCAGCCGAGACCAAAAGTCTGAAGCTTTCTTT.

Many counts were recorded for this clonotype. The chain uses TRBV20-1 and TRBJ1-1, with D hard to call. CDR1 DFQATT and CDR2 SNEGSKA come from the germline V gene (reference sequence). Between the trimmed V and J ends, which lost 2 bases and 7 bases, there was a span of 14 bases. The CDR3 runs to 13 residues. The CDR3 reads CSARRGLGVEAFF. CDR3 nucleotide sequence: TGCAGTGCTAGAAGAGGGCTTGGGGTTGAAGCTTTCTTT.

The gene calls are TRBV18 and TRBJ2-3; possible D gene TRBD2, 5 bases. This CDR3 has 13 amino acids. Trimming shortened V by 3 bases and J by 5 bases, and 9 bases separated the two germline ends. The V gene's germline CDR1 is KGHSH and CDR2 LQKENI. CDR3 region: CASSPTGKDTQYF. CDR3 nucleotide sequence: TGTGCCAGCTCACCCACGGGGAAAGATACGCAGTATTTT.

This clonotype occurred a few times. The chain recombines TRBV12-3 or TRBV12-4 with TRBJ2-3; D is perhaps TRBD1 or TRBD2 (5 bases each). CDR3 length: 17 amino acids. The V end was cut by 3 bases, the J end by 2 bases, with 18 bases between. CDR3: CASSFGLQGRYTDTQYF. DNA of the CDR3: TGTGCCAGCAGTTTTGGACTTCAGGGAAGGTACACAGATACGCAGTATTTT.

This clonotype was detected ten times or more. The chain uses TRBV7-2 and TRBJ2-7; D possibly corresponds to TRBD1 (5 bases). CDR3 size: 13 residues. Trimming removed 2 bases from V and 3 bases from J, with 8 bases in between. Germline V CDR1 and CDR2: SGHTA, FQGNSA. This CDR3 is CASSLPDSYEQYF. For the CDR3, the DNA is TGTGCCAGCAGCTTACCCGACAGCTACGAGCAGTACTTC.

This clonotype was recorded at least ten times. The J gene is TRBJ1-1, the V gene TRBV20-1; TRBD1 matches 10 bases. V was clipped by 3 bases and J by 2 bases; unmatched bases: 9. The CDR3 loop spans 16 amino acids. Germline values: CDR1 DFQATT, CDR2 SNEGSKA (reference sequence). The CDR3 reads CSARPHGTGVNTEAFF. DNA of the CDR3: TGCAGTGCTAGGCCCCACGGGACAGGGGTTAACACTGAAGCTTTCTTT.

This clonotype was counted a few times. The chain carries TRBV19 and TRBJ1-2; D ambiguous. V lost 8 bases and J lost 1, with 17 bases in between. The CDR3 runs to 15 residues. CDR1 is LNHDA and CDR2 is SQIVND in the germline V gene (reference sequence). CDR3 region: CASLPARAHNYGYTF. The CDR3 DNA reads TGTGCCAGTCTTCCGGCGAGGGCGCATAACTATGGCTACACCTTC.

The rearrangement joins TRBV7-9 to TRBJ2-2; D gene uncertain. From germline, CDR1 is SEHNR and CDR2 FQNEAQ (reference sequence). The V and J ends lost 3 bases and 4 bases respectively, with 12 bases between them. The CDR3 loop spans 15 amino acids. The CDR3 DNA sequence: TGTGCCAGCAGCTTGCGACCTACGGGCACCGGGGAGCTGTTTTTT. This translates into CASSLRPTGTGELFF.

The chain has TRBV6-5 and TRBJ1-4, with a possible D match to TRBD1 (6 bases). Trimming took 6 bases from V and 5 from J, leaving 10 bases between them. The CDR3 has 13 residues. The germline CDR1 and CDR2 sequences are MNHEY and SVGAGI. The CDR3 DNA follows: TGTGCCAGCAGAGGGACACCGAATGAAAAACTGTTTTTT. Encoded protein: CASRGTPNEKLFF.

This clonotype was counted only a few times. This chain connects TRBV11-2 to TRBJ2-1, with D perhaps TRBD2 (6 bases). The germline V gene has CDR1 SGHAT and CDR2 FQNNGV. This CDR3 has 16 residues. V was pared by 4 bases and J by 10 bases, with 23 bases between. The CDR3 region is CASSSEKTGSGREQFF. The CDR3 coding sequence is TGTGCCAGCAGCTCGGAGAAAACCGGGAGCGGACGCGAGCAGTTCTTC.

In regard to this clonotype: One end of the junction fails to match germline, which may point to a read error. This rearrangement joins TRBV27 to TRBJ2-7; D is tentatively TRBD1 or TRBD2 (5 bases each). Germline CDR1 and CDR2: MNHEY and SMNVEV (reference sequence). This CDR3 spans 13 amino acids. CDR3 in amino acids: CASSLAGAYGQYF. CDR3 nucleotide sequence: TGTGCCAGCAGTTTGGCCGGGGCCTACGGGCAGTACTTC.

This clonotype was recorded many times. V gene TRBV11-3 combines with J gene TRBJ2-1; 11 nucleotides agree with TRBD2. The germline CDR1 and CDR2 sequences are SGHNT and YENEEA. Trimming cost V 0 bases and J 13 bases; bases outside gene matches: 11. The CDR3 runs 16 residues. CDR3 region: CASSLDSRTSGFAQFF. For the CDR3, the DNA is TGTGCCAGCAGCTTAGATTCCAGGACTAGCGGGTTCGCACAGTTCTTC.

This clonotype came up a few times. The chain employs TRBV19 and TRBJ2-7; TRBD1 agrees at 9 bases. J gave up 3 bases and V 1 base, and 4 bases lay outside the gene matches. The CDR3 sequence is 15 residues long. Germline assignment: CDR1 LNHDA and CDR2 SQIVND (reference sequence). In DNA, the CDR3 is TGTGCCAGTAGTATAGGTCCGGGACAGGGCTACGAGCAGTACTTC. It translates to CASSIGPGQGYEQYF.

This clonotype has a handful of counts. The V and J genes are TRBV20-1 and TRBJ2-6, with TRBD1 as a possible D gene (6 bases). The CDR3 runs to 14 residues. The V and J ends lost 6 bases and 2 bases respectively, with 11 bases between them. CDR1 is DFQATT, CDR2 SNEGSKA, per germline (reference sequence). This chain's CDR3 is CSAKDRPGANVLTF. As DNA, the CDR3 is TGCAGTGCCAAAGACAGGCCTGGGGCCAACGTCCTGACTTTC.

This clonotype came up many times. The J gene is TRBJ2-2, the V gene TRBV12-5; D call uncertain. Germline CDR1 is LGHNT and CDR2 is FRNRAP. With 3 bases removed from V and 7 bases from J, the gap between germline ends came to 6 bases. This CDR3 comprises 12 residues. The CDR3 nucleotides read TGTGCTAGTGGTTTATCTCTCGGGGAGCTGTTTTTT. Residues: CASGLSLGELFF.

This clonotype occurred a few times. V and J are TRBV2 and TRBJ2-1, with D unclear. This CDR3 has 11 amino acids. Trimming shortened V by 7 bases and J by 8 bases, and 9 bases separated the two germline ends. Germline V gives CDR1 SNHLY, CDR2 FYNNEI. CDR3 residues: CASNGDHEQFF. DNA of the CDR3: TGTGCCAGCAACGGAGATCATGAGCAGTTCTTC.

This clonotype came up many times. This chain uses TRBV6-2 or TRBV6-3 with TRBJ2-1; D possibly uses TRBD1 or TRBD2 (6 bases each). The CDR3 runs 16 residues. The ends were cut back, 6 bases at V and 0 bases at J, with 15 bases in the middle. Looked up from germline, CDR1 is MNHEY and CDR2 is SVGEGT. The CDR3 here is CASSGWGASSYNEQFF. The CDR3 DNA sequence: TGTGCCAGCAGCGGATGGGGGGCGAGCTCCTACAATGAGCAGTTCTTC.

The chain employs TRBV18 and TRBJ2-7, with a weak D call TRBD2 (5 bases). The V gene lost 2 bases and the J gene lost 0 bases, with 14 bases spanning the gap. The CDR3 totals 16 residues. CDR1 KGHSH and CDR2 LQKENI come from the germline V gene. In DNA, the CDR3 is TGTGCCAGCTCACCATGGGGAAGCGGATCCTCCTACGAGCAGTACTTC. Protein product: CASSPWGSGSSYEQYF.

This clonotype occurred many times. The rearrangement uses TRBV7-2 and TRBJ2-7; the match to TRBD2 covers 9 bases. The CDR3 consists of 17 residues. Unmatched junction bases numbered 11, after V lost 1 base and J lost 4 bases. CDR1 and CDR2 (germline): SGHTA, FQGNSA. CDR3 residues: CASSLVAGGPSKYEQYF. The CDR3 nucleotides read TGTGCCAGCAGCTTAGTTGCGGGAGGGCCGAGCAAATACGAGCAGTACTTC.

The chain carries TRBV30 and TRBJ1-2; D is possibly TRBD1 (5 bases). V lost 3 bases and J lost 1, with 15 bases in between. Per germline, CDR1 GTSNPN and CDR2 SVGIG (reference sequence). The CDR3 runs 15 residues. The CDR3 is CAWRGTVSFNYGYTF. Here the CDR3 DNA reads TGTGCCTGGAGAGGGACCGTTTCTTTTAACTATGGCTACACCTTC.